This T cell receptor beta chain stems from a study of cytomegalovirus exposure and HLA in healthy donors. The study ran its PCR with 60 Vbeta and 13 Jbeta primers. Clones were read by immunoSEQ multiplex PCR, and TCRdb kept only the in-frame ones, dropping some. Its clone listing holds tens of thousands of clones. The clonotype originates from a male donor in good health and CMV-seronegative. The source material was PBMCs.

CDR3 bases: TGTGCCAGCAGTTACGGAGACAGGTACGAGCAGTACTTC. This translates into CASSYGDRYEQYF. The chain combines TRBV6-5 with TRBJ2-7; D might be TRBD1 (6 bases). Germline values: CDR1 MNHEY, CDR2 SVGAGI. This CDR3 is built from 13 residues. Trimming removed 2 bases at V and 4 bases at J, with 9 bases between.